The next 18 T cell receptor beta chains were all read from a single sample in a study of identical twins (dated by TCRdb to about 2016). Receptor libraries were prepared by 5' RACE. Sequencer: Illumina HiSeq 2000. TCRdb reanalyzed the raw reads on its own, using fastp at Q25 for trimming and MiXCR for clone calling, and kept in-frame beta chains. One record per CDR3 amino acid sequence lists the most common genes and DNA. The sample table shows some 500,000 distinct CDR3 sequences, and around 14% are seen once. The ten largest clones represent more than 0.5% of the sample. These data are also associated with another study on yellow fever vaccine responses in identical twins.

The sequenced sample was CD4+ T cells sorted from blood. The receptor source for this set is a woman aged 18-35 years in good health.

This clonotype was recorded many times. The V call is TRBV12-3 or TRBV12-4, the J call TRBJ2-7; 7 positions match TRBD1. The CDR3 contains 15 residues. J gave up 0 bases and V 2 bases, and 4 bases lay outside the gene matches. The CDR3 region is CASSLTDRSSYEQYF. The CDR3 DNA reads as TGTGCCAGCAGTTTAACGGACAGGTCCTCCTACGAGCAGTACTTC.

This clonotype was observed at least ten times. The CDR3 sequence is CSWTGNTEAFF. In nucleotides, the CDR3 is TGCAGTTGGACAGGGAACACTGAAGCTTTCTTT. The chain links TRBV20-1 to TRBJ1-1; 7 bases match TRBD1. Germline-derived CDR1 and CDR2 are DFQATT and SNEGSKA (reference sequence). The CDR3 totals 11 residues. The junction had 1 base not matched to a gene; V was cut back by 8 bases and J by 1 base.

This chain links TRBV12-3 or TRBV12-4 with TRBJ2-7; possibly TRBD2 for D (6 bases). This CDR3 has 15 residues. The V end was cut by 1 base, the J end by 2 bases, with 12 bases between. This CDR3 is CASSLGDSRAYEQYF. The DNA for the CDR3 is TGTGCCAGCAGTTTAGGGGACTCACGAGCCTACGAGCAGTACTTC.

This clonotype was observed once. The CDR3 coding sequence is TGTGCCAGCAGCCCCTTTGGCGGGAGCGAGTACGAGCAGTACTTC. This encodes CASSPFGGSEYEQYF. This chain uses TRBV7-2 with TRBJ2-7; 7 nucleotides align to TRBD2. The CDR3 runs to 15 residues. The junction had 11 bases not matched to a gene; V was cut back by 5 bases and J by 4 bases. Germline CDR1 is SGHTA and CDR2 is FQGNSA.

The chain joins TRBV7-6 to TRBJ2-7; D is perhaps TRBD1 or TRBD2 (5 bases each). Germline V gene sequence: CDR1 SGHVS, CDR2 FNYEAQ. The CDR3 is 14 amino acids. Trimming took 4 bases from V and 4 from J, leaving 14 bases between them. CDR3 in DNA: TGTGCCAGCAGCTCCCCCCAGGGACCTTACGAGCAGTACTTC. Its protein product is CASSSPQGPYEQYF.

In DNA, the CDR3 is TGTGCCAGCAGTGATCCCCGAATAACAGCAGATACGCAGTATTTT. Translated, it gives CASSDPRITADTQYF. The V call is TRBV25-1, the J call TRBJ2-3; D gene unclear. CDR3 length equals 15 residues. V was cut by 3 bases and J by 4 bases, with 14 bases left in between. Per germline, CDR1 MGHDK and CDR2 SYGVNS. The variable domain in full, with the rest retrieved from reference TRBV25-1 and TRBJ2-3, is EADIYQTPRYLVIGTGKKITLECSQTMGHDKMYWYQQDPGMELHLIHYSYGVNSTEKGDLSSESTVSRIRTEHFPLTLESARPSHTSQYLCASSDPRITADTQYFGPGTRLTVL.

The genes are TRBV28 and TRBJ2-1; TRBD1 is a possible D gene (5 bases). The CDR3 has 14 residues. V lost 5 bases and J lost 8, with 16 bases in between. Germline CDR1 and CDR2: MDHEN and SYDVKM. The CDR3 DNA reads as TGTGCCAGCAGTACCCCGGCAGGGATGGATGAGCAGTTCTTC. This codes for CASSTPAGMDEQFF.

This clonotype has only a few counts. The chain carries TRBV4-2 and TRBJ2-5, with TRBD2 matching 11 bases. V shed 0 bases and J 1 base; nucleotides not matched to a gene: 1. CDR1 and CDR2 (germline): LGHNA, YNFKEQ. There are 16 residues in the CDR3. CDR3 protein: CASSQEGLAAQETQYF. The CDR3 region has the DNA TGTGCCAGCAGCCAAGAGGGACTAGCGGCCCAAGAGACCCAGTACTTC.

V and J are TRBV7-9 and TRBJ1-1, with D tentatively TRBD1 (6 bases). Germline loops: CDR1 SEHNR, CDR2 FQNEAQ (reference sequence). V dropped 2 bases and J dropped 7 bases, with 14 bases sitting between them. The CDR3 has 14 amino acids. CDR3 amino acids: CASSLSNDRFEAFF. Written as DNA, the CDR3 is TGTGCCAGCAGCTTATCGAACGACAGGTTTGAAGCTTTCTTT.

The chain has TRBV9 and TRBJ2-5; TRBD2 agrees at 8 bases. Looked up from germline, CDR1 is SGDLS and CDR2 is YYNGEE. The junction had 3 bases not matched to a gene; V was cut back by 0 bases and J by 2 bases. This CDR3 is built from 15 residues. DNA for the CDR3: TGTGCCAGCAGCGTAGTCACTAGCGGACAAGAGACCCAGTACTTC. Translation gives CASSVVTSGQETQYF.

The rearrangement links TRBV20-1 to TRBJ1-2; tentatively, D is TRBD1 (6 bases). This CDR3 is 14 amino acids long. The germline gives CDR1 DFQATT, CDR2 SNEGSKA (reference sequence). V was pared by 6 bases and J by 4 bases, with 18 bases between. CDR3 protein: CSAPGVEGGYGYTF. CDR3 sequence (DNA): TGCAGTGCCCCAGGGGTAGAGGGAGGCTATGGCTACACCTTC.

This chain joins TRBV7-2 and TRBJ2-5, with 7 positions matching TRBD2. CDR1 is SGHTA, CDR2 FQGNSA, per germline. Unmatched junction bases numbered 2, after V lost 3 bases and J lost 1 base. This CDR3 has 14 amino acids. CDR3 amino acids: CASSFASGQETQYF. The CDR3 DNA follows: TGTGCCAGCAGCTTCGCTAGCGGCCAAGAGACCCAGTACTTC.

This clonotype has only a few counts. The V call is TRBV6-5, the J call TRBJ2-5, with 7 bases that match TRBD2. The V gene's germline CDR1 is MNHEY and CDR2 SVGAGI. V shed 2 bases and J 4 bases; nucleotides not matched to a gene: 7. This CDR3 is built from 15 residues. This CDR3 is CASSYRGSSRETQYF. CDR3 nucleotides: TGTGCCAGCAGTTACCGCGGGAGTTCACGAGAGACCCAGTACTTC.

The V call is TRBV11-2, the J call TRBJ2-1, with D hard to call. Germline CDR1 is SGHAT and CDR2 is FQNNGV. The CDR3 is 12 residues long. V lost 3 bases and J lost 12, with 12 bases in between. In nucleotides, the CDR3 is TGTGCCAGCAGCTTGCCGGACGTTGGGCAGTTCTTC. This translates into CASSLPDVGQFF.

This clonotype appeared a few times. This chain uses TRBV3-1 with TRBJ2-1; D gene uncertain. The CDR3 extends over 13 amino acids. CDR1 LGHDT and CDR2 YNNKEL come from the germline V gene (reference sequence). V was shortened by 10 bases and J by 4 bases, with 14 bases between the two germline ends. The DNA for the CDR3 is TGTGCCACCCATAGAGCTGGTTACAATGAGCAGTTCTTC. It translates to CATHRAGYNEQFF.

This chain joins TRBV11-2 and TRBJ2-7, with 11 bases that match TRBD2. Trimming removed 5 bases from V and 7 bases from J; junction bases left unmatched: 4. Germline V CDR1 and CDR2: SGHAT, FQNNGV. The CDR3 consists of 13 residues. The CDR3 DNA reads TGTGCCAGCAGCATAGCGGGAGGGTTTGAGCAGTACTTC. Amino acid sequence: CASSIAGGFEQYF.

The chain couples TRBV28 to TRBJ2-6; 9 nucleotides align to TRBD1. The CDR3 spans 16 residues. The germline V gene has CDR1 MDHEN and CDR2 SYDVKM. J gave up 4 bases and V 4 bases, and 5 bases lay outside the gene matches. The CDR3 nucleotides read TGTGCCAGCAGTTCCCACAGGGGGCCCGGGGCCAACGTCCTGACTTTC. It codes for CASSSHRGPGANVLTF.

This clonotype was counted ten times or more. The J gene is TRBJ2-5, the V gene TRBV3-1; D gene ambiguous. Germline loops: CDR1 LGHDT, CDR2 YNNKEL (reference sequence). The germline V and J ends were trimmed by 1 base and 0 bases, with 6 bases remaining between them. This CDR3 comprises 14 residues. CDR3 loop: CASSQASHQETQYF. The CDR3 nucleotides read TGTGCCAGCAGCCAAGCTTCCCACCAAGAGACCCAGTACTTC.